The 17 T cell receptor beta chains reported below all come from one sample, sequenced in a study of blood T cell repertoires in COVID-19 (dated by TCRdb to 2019 to 2021). Libraries were prepared through the immunoSEQ multiplex PCR assay. Drawn from immuneACCESS, this table holds only the in-frame rearrangements with V and J called that TCRdb kept. Clones are partly lost; checked studies trace under half to an unresolved V gene and leave the rest unexplained. This sample is represented by about 380,000 clones; more than 85% of them were singletons. The top ten constitute around 3% of the sample. The sample comprised PBMCs or T cells enriched from blood (not recorded which). Receptors originate from a woman younger than 45 who had recovered from COVID-19.

The V call is TRBV28, the J call TRBJ1-1, with 11 bases lining up with TRBD1. This CDR3 comprises 15 residues. Germline V CDR1 and CDR2: MDHEN, SYDVKM. V lost 3 bases and J lost 8; bases outside the gene matches: 8. CDR3 sequence reads: CASSFLGTGGVEAFF. As DNA, the CDR3 is TGTGCCAGCAGTTTTCTAGGGACAGGGGGGGTAGAAGCTTTCTTT.

The chain couples TRBV12-3 or TRBV12-4 to TRBJ2-2; unclear D gene. Trimming took 10 bases from V and 3 from J, leaving 12 bases between them. This CDR3 is built from 13 residues. This CDR3 reads CATLVLYTGELFF. DNA for the CDR3: TGTGCCACCCTAGTACTTTACACCGGGGAGCTGTTTTTT.

The chain is built from TRBV13 and TRBJ1-1; perhaps TRBD1 as D (6 bases). The CDR3 contains 15 residues. V lost 4 bases to trimming and J lost 5 bases, with 17 bases between them. In germline, CDR1 is PRHDT, CDR2 FYEKMQ (reference sequence). In nucleotides, the CDR3 is TGTGCCAGCAGCTCAACCAGGGGTTACGGGACTGAAGCTTTCTTT. It codes for CASSSTRGYGTEAFF.

This chain connects TRBV29-1 to TRBJ2-3; possible D gene TRBD1, 5 bases. The CDR3 runs to 14 residues. Germline V gene lookup returns CDR1 SQVTM and CDR2 ANQGSEA. V dropped 1 base and J dropped 0 bases, with 8 bases sitting between them. The CDR3 region is CSVEGQTSTDTQYF. As DNA, the CDR3 is TGCAGCGTTGAAGGACAGACTAGCACAGATACGCAGTATTTT.

J is TRBJ2-1 and V is TRBV5-5; D is possibly TRBD2 (6 bases). With 1 base removed from V and 2 bases from J, the gap between germline ends came to 10 bases. CDR3 length equals 15 residues. CDR1 is SGHKS, CDR2 YYEKEE, per germline (reference sequence). The CDR3: CASSLPGGPYNEQFF. The CDR3 DNA reads as TGTGCCAGCAGCTTGCCCGGGGGTCCCTACAATGAGCAGTTCTTC.

As concerns this clone: A read error may account for a junction end that differs from germline. At the DNA level, this CDR3 is encoded by other sequences in the same sample as well. The chain joins TRBV27 to TRBJ2-7; 7 nucleotides align to TRBD1. Germline-derived CDR1 and CDR2 are MNHEY and SMNVEV (reference sequence). The CDR3 is made up of 14 amino acids. For the CDR3, the DNA is TGCGCCAGCAGTTTATATTGGGACAGCTACGAGCAGTACTTC. It specifies CASSLYWDSYEQYF.

The chain is built from TRBV11-3 and TRBJ2-7; D is ambiguous. V lost 1 base and J lost 0, with 10 bases in between. The CDR3 sequence is 15 residues long. The germline V gene has CDR1 SGHNT and CDR2 YENEEA. CDR3 nucleotides: TGTGCCAGCAGCTTAGGTGGTCACAGCTCCTACGAGCAGTACTTC. This encodes CASSLGGHSSYEQYF. Using reference TRBV11-3 and TRBJ2-7 for the parts outside the CDR3, the full variable domain is EAGVVQSPRYKIIEKKQPVAFWCNPISGHNTLYWYLQNLGQGPELLIRYENEEAVDDSQLPKDRFSAERLKGVDSTLKIQPAELGDSAVYLCASSLGGHSSYEQYFGPGTRLTVT.

This clone is a singleton in its sample. The V call is TRBV10-3, the J call TRBJ2-3; 13 positions match TRBD2. V shed 2 bases and J 3 bases; nucleotides not matched to a gene: 8. CDR1 and CDR2 (germline): ENHRY, SYGVKD. There are 18 residues in the CDR3. This CDR3 reads CAISEPSETSGRTDTQYF. The CDR3, as DNA: TGTGCCATCAGTGAGCCCTCCGAGACTAGCGGGAGGACAGATACGCAGTATTTT.

The chain joins TRBV10-3 to TRBJ2-7, with 9 bases fitting TRBD1. This CDR3 is built from 16 residues. Germline CDR1 reads ENHRY; CDR2 reads SYGVKD. Trimming cost V 4 bases and J 0 bases; bases outside gene matches: 7. CDR3 DNA: TGTGCCATCAGTGGGCGGGACAGGGTCAGCTCCTACGAGCAGTACTTC. Protein: CAISGRDRVSSYEQYF.

The chain recombines TRBV5-5 with TRBJ2-4, with a weak D call TRBD1 (6 bases). Germline values: CDR1 SGHKS, CDR2 YYEKEE (reference sequence). V dropped 5 bases and J dropped 5 bases, with 14 bases sitting between them. This CDR3 region has 14 residues. In DNA form, the CDR3 reads TGTGCCAGCAGTTTAGGACAGCCCGAAAACATTCAGTACTTC. Amino acid sequence: CASSLGQPENIQYF. The variable domain in full, with the rest retrieved from reference TRBV5-5 and TRBJ2-4, is DAGVTQSPTHLIKTRGQQVTLRCSPISGHKSVSWYQQVLGQGPQFIFQYYEKEERGRGNFPDRFSARQFPNYSSELNVNALLLGDSALYLCASSLGQPENIQYFGAGTRLSVL.

The J gene is TRBJ1-5, the V gene TRBV28; 7 bases map to TRBD1. V lost 8 bases and J lost 2; bases outside the gene matches: 3. The germline V gene has CDR1 MDHEN and CDR2 SYDVKM. The CDR3 has 13 residues. CDR3 region: CASLTGGNQPQHF. In DNA form, the CDR3 reads TGTGCCAGCTTAACAGGGGGCAATCAGCCCCAGCATTTT.

The chain has TRBV11-2 and TRBJ1-2, with a possible D match to TRBD1 (6 bases). The CDR3 extends over 12 amino acids. CDR1 SGHAT and CDR2 FQNNGV come from the germline V gene. Trimming removed 7 bases from V and 4 bases from J, with 10 bases in between. The CDR3 is CASTQGPYGYTF. CDR3 bases: TGTGCCAGCACCCAGGGGCCCTATGGCTACACCTTC.

The chain recombines TRBV6-4 with TRBJ2-6, with a weak D call TRBD2 (6 bases). V was shortened by 4 bases and J by 4 bases, with 8 bases between the two germline ends. CDR1 and CDR2 from the germline V gene are MRHNA and SNTAGT. The CDR3 is 14 residues long. This chain's CDR3 is CASSAAGGANVLTF. The DNA of the CDR3 is TGTGCCAGCAGTGCCGCGGGAGGGGCCAACGTCCTGACTTTC.

The J gene is TRBJ1-1, the V gene TRBV29-1; possibly TRBD1 for D (6 bases). The V end was cut by 7 bases, the J end by 2 bases, with 11 bases between. Germline lookup yields CDR1 SQVTM and CDR2 ANQGSEA. The CDR3 consists of 12 residues. The CDR3 loop is CSALQGNTEAFF. CDR3 nucleotide sequence: TGCAGCGCACTACAGGGAAACACTGAAGCTTTCTTT.

The genes are TRBV5-1 and TRBJ1-2, with D hard to call. Trimming removed 2 bases from V and 0 bases from J, with 8 bases in between. CDR3 length: 14 amino acids. CDR1 is SGHRS and CDR2 is YFSETQ in the germline V gene. The CDR3 protein is CASSLDLANYGYTF. CDR3 in DNA: TGCGCCAGCAGCTTAGACCTAGCTAACTATGGCTACACCTTC.

This clone was observed a few times. V gene TRBV13 combines with J gene TRBJ2-1; 11 bases map to TRBD2. Germline V gene lookup returns CDR1 PRHDT and CDR2 FYEKMQ (reference sequence). This CDR3 is built from 17 residues. J lost 9 bases, V lost 0 bases, and 10 bases had no gene match. The CDR3: CASSLGLLAGGLGEQFF. The CDR3 bases are TGTGCCAGCAGCTTAGGCCTCCTAGCGGGAGGATTGGGTGAGCAGTTCTTC.

This clone was detected once. The rearrangement links TRBV5-1 to TRBJ1-6; 7 nucleotides line up with TRBD1. The CDR3 is made up of 17 amino acids. V trimming: 4 bases; J trimming: 4 bases; junction bases outside the gene matches: 11. The germline gives CDR1 SGHRS, CDR2 YFSETQ. The CDR3 loop reads CASSLRTGGGYNSPLHF. In DNA, the CDR3 is TGCGCCAGCAGCCTCCGGACAGGTGGGGGATATAATTCACCCCTCCACTTT.